This T cell receptor (beta chain) was retrieved from a study of T cell repertoires in cytomegalovirus infection. Study as a whole: Researchers turned to recently identified HLA-C-restricted CMV epitopes as well as well-studied HLA-B-restricted ones. Public signatures in TCR beta pointed to CMV infection and matching HLA type.

Looked up from germline, CDR1 is SGHAT and CDR2 is FQNNGV. Trimming removed 4 bases from V and 1 base from J; junction bases left unmatched: 6. CDR3 length equals 16 residues. Points on this clonotype: Its antigen is unknown.

TCRdb used MiXCR to reprocess the reads, holding one entry per CDR3 protein. The table lists about 89,000 distinct CDR3 sequences, less than 30% of them singletons, with 65% to 75% in the top ten. General study points: Summed frequency of public TCR beta families distinguished CMV carriers with the relevant HLA.

This sequence was found in a human donor in good health (CMV status not recorded). Some clones in this sample may be carry-over from other donors' samples. This rearrangement joins TRBV11-2 to TRBJ1-1; TRBD1 matches 10 bases. The input for sequencing was CD8+ T cells from cultured PBMCs, taken from culture after CMV antigen stimulation. This CDR3 is CASSWDRGNPNTEAFF. The DNA of the CDR3 is TGTGCCAGCAGCTGGGACAGGGGTAATCCGAACACTGAAGCTTTCTTT.